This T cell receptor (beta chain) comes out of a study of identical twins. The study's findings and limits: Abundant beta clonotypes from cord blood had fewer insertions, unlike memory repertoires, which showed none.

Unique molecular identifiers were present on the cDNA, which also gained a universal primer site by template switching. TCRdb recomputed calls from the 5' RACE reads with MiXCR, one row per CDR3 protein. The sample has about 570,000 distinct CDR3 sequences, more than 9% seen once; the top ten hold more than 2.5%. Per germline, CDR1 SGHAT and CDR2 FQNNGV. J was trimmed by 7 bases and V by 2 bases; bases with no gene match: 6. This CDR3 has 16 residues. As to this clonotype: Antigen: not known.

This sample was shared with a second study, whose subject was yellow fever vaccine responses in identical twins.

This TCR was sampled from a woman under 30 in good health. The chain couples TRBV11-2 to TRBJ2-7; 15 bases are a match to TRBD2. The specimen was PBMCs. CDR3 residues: CASSLLGLAGGGEQYF. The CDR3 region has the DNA TGTGCCAGCAGCTTACTCGGACTAGCGGGGGGGGGTGAGCAGTACTTC.